Listed here are 32 T cell receptor beta chains from one sample, sequenced in a study of blood T cell repertoires in COVID-19. Profiled with immunoSEQ multiplex PCR; TCRdb holds only in-frame clones, not every one. The sample has 250,000 or so clones; approximately 89% are singletons. The specimen was peripheral blood. These TCRs come from a woman aged 40 to 55 who had recovered from COVID-19.

V is TRBV28 and J is TRBJ1-3; D not resolved. Per germline, CDR1 MDHEN and CDR2 SYDVKM. This CDR3 comprises 13 residues. V lost 5 bases and J lost 2, with 7 bases in between. In nucleotides, the CDR3 is TGTGCCAGCAGTGGCGGCGCTGGAAACACCATATATTTT. Its translation is CASSGGAGNTIYF.

The rearrangement links TRBV3-1 (or the pseudogene TRBV3-2) to TRBJ1-3, with D perhaps TRBD1 (5 bases). V lost 8 bases, J lost 4 bases, and 9 bases lay in between. The CDR3 runs 12 residues. Germline-derived CDR1 and CDR2 are LGHDT and YNNKEL (reference sequence). The CDR3 DNA follows: TGTGCCAGCGGGGGAGGGGGAAACACCATATATTTT. Translating gives CASGGGGNTIYF.

The chain recombines TRBV18 with TRBJ1-5; 10 bases align to TRBD1. CDR1 is KGHSH and CDR2 is LQKENI in the germline V gene. V lost 3 bases to trimming and J lost 3 bases; unmatched junction nucleotides: 2. The CDR3 is 15 amino acids. DNA of the CDR3: TGTGCCAGCTCACCGGGACAGGGGAACAATCAGCCCCAGCATTTT. Translating gives CASSPGQGNNQPQHF.

This chain connects TRBV28 to TRBJ1-2; tentative D call: TRBD1 (6 bases). V gave up 5 bases and J gave up 4 bases, with 17 bases separating them. The CDR3 consists of 15 residues. Germline CDR1 and CDR2: MDHEN and SYDVKM. The CDR3 sequence: CASSAITGPTYGYTF. The CDR3 nucleotides are TGTGCCAGCAGTGCCATTACAGGGCCGACCTATGGCTACACCTTC.

The chain is built from TRBV5-4 and TRBJ2-3, with TRBD2 matching 10 bases. CDR3 length equals 16 residues. J gave up 2 bases and V 0 bases, and 3 bases lay outside the gene matches. CDR1 is SGHNT and CDR2 is YYREEE in the germline V gene (reference sequence). This chain's CDR3 is CASSLGSGGPTDTQYF. The DNA of the CDR3 is TGTGCCAGCAGCTTGGGTAGCGGGGGGCCCACAGATACGCAGTATTTT.

V is TRBV9 and J is TRBJ1-6, with TRBD1 as a possible D gene (6 bases). Germline values: CDR1 SGDLS, CDR2 YYNGEE. V lost 6 bases and J 6 bases, leaving 13 bases between the germline ends. This CDR3 contains 14 residues. DNA of the CDR3: TGTGCCAGCAACAATGGGGGCTTTAATTCACCCCTCCACTTT. It codes for CASNNGGFNSPLHF.

J is TRBJ2-7 and V is TRBV12-3 or TRBV12-4; TRBD1 agrees at 7 bases. This CDR3 spans 13 amino acids. The junction had 4 bases not matched to a gene; V was cut back by 5 bases and J by 3 bases. The chain's CDR3 is CASSQGESYEQYF. DNA for the CDR3: TGTGCCAGCAGTCAGGGGGAGAGCTACGAGCAGTACTTC.

The chain combines TRBV29-1 with TRBJ2-7; 8 bases agree with TRBD1. Germline V gene sequence: CDR1 SQVTM, CDR2 ANQGSEA. This CDR3 spans 14 amino acids. V was pared by 2 bases and J by 1 base, with 4 bases of the junction left unmatched. The CDR3 is CSVERQGASYEQYF. CDR3 bases: TGCAGCGTTGAACGGCAGGGGGCATCCTACGAGCAGTACTTC.

The J gene is TRBJ2-7, the V gene TRBV6-6; 7 nucleotides agree with TRBD1. The CDR3 has 15 residues. Germline loops: CDR1 MNHNY, CDR2 SVGAGI (reference sequence). The trim removed 3 bases at V and 0 bases at J, leaving 5 bases unmatched. The CDR3, as DNA: TGTGCCAGCAGTTATAGGACAGGAAGCTCCTACGAGCAGTACTTC. Translation gives CASSYRTGSSYEQYF.

This chain uses TRBV4-3 with TRBJ2-1; no firm D call. The CDR3 spans 13 residues. Looked up from germline, CDR1 is LGHNA and CDR2 is YSLEER. Trimming stripped 3 bases from V and 3 bases from J, with 6 bases between. CDR3 residues: CASSQYSYNEQFF. The CDR3 coding sequence is TGCGCCAGCAGCCAGTATAGCTACAATGAGCAGTTCTTC.

The rearrangement joins TRBV3-1 (or the pseudogene TRBV3-2) to TRBJ2-1; D is unresolved. Trimming took off 3 bases at V and 10 bases at J, with 13 bases between the two ends. The CDR3 covers 13 residues. CDR1 is LGHDT, CDR2 YNNKEL, per germline (reference sequence). CDR3 in amino acids: CASSQATATEQFF. The CDR3 coding sequence is TGTGCCAGCAGCCAGGCGACTGCTACGGAGCAGTTCTTC.

The chain uses TRBV15 and TRBJ1-5, with D maybe TRBD1 (5 bases). Germline lookup yields CDR1 LNHNV and CDR2 YYDKDF (reference sequence). The CDR3 runs 15 residues. Deletions cut 3 bases from V and 0 bases from J, with 9 bases between. CDR3 nucleotide sequence: TGTGCCACCAGCAGCAGGGCCTATAGCAATCAGCCCCAGCATTTT. It yields the protein CATSSRAYSNQPQHF. Full variable domain (outside the CDR3, taken from reference TRBV15 and TRBJ1-5): DAMVIQNPRYQVTQFGKPVTLSCSQTLNHNVMYWYQQKSSQAPKLLFHYYDKDFNNEADTPDNFQSRRPNTSFCFLDIRSPGLGDTAMYLCATSSRAYSNQPQHFGDGTRLSIL.

The gene calls are TRBV6-1 and TRBJ1-2; 7 positions match TRBD1. V shed 3 bases, J shed 6 bases, and the junction held 4 bases outside the gene matches. This CDR3 has 13 residues. Germline assignment: CDR1 MNHNS and CDR2 SASEGT. The CDR3: CASSEGTVDGYTF. CDR3 DNA: TGTGCCAGCAGTGAGGGGACAGTCGATGGCTACACCTTC.

Remarks on this clone: Within the sample, other DNA sequences also encode this same CDR3. This chain joins TRBV9 and TRBJ1-1; D gene unclear. Germline-derived CDR1 and CDR2 are SGDLS and YYNGEE. V was clipped by 3 bases and J by 3 bases, with 6 bases between them. This CDR3 is 12 amino acids long. Here the CDR3 DNA reads TGTGCCAGCAGCGGCGGGGACACTGAAGCTTTCTTT. This sequence encodes CASSGGDTEAFF.

This clone was seen just once. The CDR3 loop is CASSRGQGGADTQYF. DNA for the CDR3: TGTGCCAGCAGCCGAGGACAGGGGGGGGCAGATACGCAGTATTTT. The chain uses TRBV5-4 and TRBJ2-3, with TRBD1 identical over 10 bases. The CDR3 runs 15 residues. Germline V gene lookup returns CDR1 SGHNT and CDR2 YYREEE (reference sequence). V lost 4 bases and J lost 4; bases outside the gene matches: 6. Filled out from reference TRBV5-4 and TRBJ2-3, the complete variable domain reads ETGVTQSPTHLIKTRGQQVTLRCSSQSGHNTVSWYQQALGQGPQFIFQYYREEENGRGNFPPRFSGLQFPNYSSELNVNALELDDSALYLCASSRGQGGADTQYFGPGTRLTVL.

V gene TRBV5-6 combines with J gene TRBJ2-1; 9 nucleotides agree with TRBD1. Germline CDR1 is SGHDT and CDR2 is YYEEEE. CDR3 length: 15 residues. The junction had 8 bases not matched to a gene; V was cut back by 2 bases and J by 8 bases. CDR3 nucleotide sequence: TGTGCCAGCAGCTTTGGACAGGGGTACGGGGATGAGCAGTTCTTC. It encodes CASSFGQGYGDEQFF.

The chain couples TRBV6-4 to TRBJ2-3; 7 bases agree with TRBD1. This CDR3 contains 14 residues. CDR1 and CDR2 from the germline V gene are MRHNA and SNTAGT. V lost 3 bases, J lost 6 bases, and 6 bases stayed unmatched. CDR3 nucleotides: TGTGCCAGCAGTGAATCGACAGGGTGGGATACGCAGTATTTT. Protein product: CASSESTGWDTQYF.

The chain carries TRBV10-3 and TRBJ2-1; D possibly corresponds to TRBD1 (6 bases). Germline V gene sequence: CDR1 ENHRY, CDR2 SYGVKD. The CDR3 consists of 14 residues. The V and J ends lost 1 base and 6 bases respectively, with 10 bases between them. In DNA, the CDR3 is TGTGCCATCAGTGAGTACGGACAGTCCAATGAGCAGTTCTTC. This translates into CAISEYGQSNEQFF.

This chain joins TRBV5-1 and TRBJ2-1; 8 bases fit TRBD2. J was trimmed by 0 bases and V by 1 base; bases with no gene match: 3. Germline V gene lookup returns CDR1 SGHRS and CDR2 YFSETQ. The CDR3 extends over 16 amino acids. CDR3 in amino acids: CASSLSRGGSYNEQFF. The CDR3 DNA follows: TGCGCCAGCAGCTTGAGTCGGGGGGGCTCCTACAATGAGCAGTTCTTC.

V is TRBV6-6 and J is TRBJ2-3; 10 bases are a match to TRBD2. Per germline, CDR1 MNHNY and CDR2 SVGAGI (reference sequence). The CDR3 is 16 residues long. J gave up 4 bases and V 6 bases, and 10 bases lay outside the gene matches. CDR3 region: CASRRTSGGGADTQYF. Written as DNA, the CDR3 is TGTGCCAGCAGAAGGACTAGCGGTGGGGGTGCAGATACGCAGTATTTT.

The rearrangement joins TRBV18 to TRBJ2-1, with 9 positions matching TRBD1. Trimming removed 4 bases from V and 4 bases from J; junction bases left unmatched: 8. The CDR3 consists of 16 residues. Germline loops: CDR1 KGHSH, CDR2 LQKENI. The CDR3: CASSQYEDRGYNEQFF. As DNA, the CDR3 is TGTGCCAGCTCACAATATGAGGACAGGGGATACAATGAGCAGTTCTTC.

V gene TRBV7-2 combines with J gene TRBJ1-5; D remains unclear. This CDR3 spans 13 amino acids. Per germline, CDR1 SGHTA and CDR2 FQGNSA. The ends were cut back, 6 bases at V and 5 bases at J, with 11 bases in the middle. The CDR3 is CASRELSDQPQHF. The CDR3 nucleotides read TGTGCCAGCAGGGAGCTGTCAGATCAGCCCCAGCATTTT.

The rearrangement uses TRBV3-1 (or the pseudogene TRBV3-2) and TRBJ2-1; D call uncertain. Looked up from germline, CDR1 is LGHDT and CDR2 is YNNKEL (reference sequence). V was clipped by 4 bases and J by 0 bases, with 10 bases between them. This CDR3 is built from 15 residues. The CDR3 DNA is TGTGCCAGCAGCCCCGATAGAGGCTCCTACAATGAGCAGTTCTTC. Translating it yields CASSPDRGSYNEQFF.

This clone was detected once. The J gene is TRBJ2-5, the V gene TRBV5-4, with 10 bases fitting TRBD1. This CDR3 is 15 amino acids long. J was trimmed by 0 bases and V by 5 bases; bases with no gene match: 4. Germline V gene data show CDR1 as SGHNT and CDR2 as YYREEE (reference sequence). CDR3 sequence (DNA): TGTGCCAGCAGTGGGGGACAGGGGAACCAAGAGACCCAGTACTTC. Translation gives CASSGGQGNQETQYF.

The V gene is TRBV13, the J gene TRBJ1-2; TRBD1 matches 7 bases. V shed 1 base and J 6 bases; nucleotides not matched to a gene: 5. Germline V gene sequence: CDR1 PRHDT, CDR2 FYEKMQ (reference sequence). The CDR3 spans 14 residues. CDR3 DNA: TGTGCCAGCAGCTTAGAGACAGGGACACATGGCTACACCTTC. Amino acid sequence: CASSLETGTHGYTF.

V usage is TRBV2 and J usage is TRBJ1-3, with D unclear. CDR1 and CDR2 (germline): SNHLY, FYNNEI. The CDR3 loop spans 14 amino acids. V was trimmed by 2 bases and J by 9 bases, leaving 14 bases between them. CDR3 in DNA: TGTGCCAGCAGTGAATTATTAAAACAAAGCACCATATATTTT. Amino acid sequence: CASSELLKQSTIYF.

The chain couples TRBV4-1 to TRBJ2-6; 7 bases match TRBD1. V was clipped by 0 bases and J by 0 bases; unmatched bases: 8. The germline CDR1 and CDR2 sequences are MGHRA and YSYEKL. The CDR3 has 19 residues. CDR3 amino acids: CASSQDIGTASSGANVLTF. The CDR3 nucleotides read TGCGCCAGCAGCCAAGACATAGGGACAGCGAGCTCTGGGGCCAACGTCCTGACTTTC.

For this clone: This same CDR3 is encoded by further DNA sequences in the sample. V is TRBV7-2 and J is TRBJ1-3, with D possibly matching TRBD1 (6 bases). The germline CDR1 and CDR2 sequences are SGHTA and FQGNSA. Trimming left V 5 bases short and J 4 bases short, with 9 bases between. The length of the CDR3 is 13 residues. The CDR3 sequence is CASSLGQGNTIYF. The CDR3 nucleotides are TGTGCCAGCAGCCTAGGACAGGGAAACACCATATATTTT.

In this sample, this clone turned up a few times. The chain employs TRBV28 and TRBJ2-7; 9 bases line up with TRBD2. V was clipped by 1 base and J by 2 bases; unmatched bases: 3. The CDR3 has 15 amino acids. Germline CDR1 MDHEN, CDR2 SYDVKM. The CDR3 here is CASSLSSGMAYEQYV. As DNA, the CDR3 is TGTGCCAGCAGTTTATCTAGCGGGATGGCCTACGAGCAGTACGTC.

This clone appeared a single time. The chain couples TRBV12-3 or TRBV12-4 to TRBJ2-7; perhaps TRBD1 as D (5 bases). This CDR3 is 12 amino acids long. The V and J ends lost 6 bases and 2 bases respectively, with 8 bases between them. CDR3 residues: CASSPGPYEQYF. The CDR3 nucleotides are TGTGCCAGCAGCCCAGGGCCCTACGAGCAGTACTTC.

This sequence joins TRBV27 and TRBJ2-3; the match to TRBD1 covers 7 bases. Germline V CDR1 and CDR2: MNHEY, SMNVEV (reference sequence). J gave up 0 bases and V 5 bases, and 14 bases lay outside the gene matches. This CDR3 contains 18 residues. The chain's CDR3 is CASSIWGDRVGSTDTQYF. DNA of the CDR3: TGTGCCAGCAGTATCTGGGGCGACAGGGTTGGGAGCACAGATACGCAGTATTTT.

The chain joins TRBV11-3 to TRBJ1-3, with D perhaps TRBD1 (5 bases). The CDR3 loop spans 17 amino acids. Germline V gives CDR1 SGHNT, CDR2 YENEEA. V was trimmed by 1 base and J by 0 bases, leaving 13 bases between them. CDR3 amino acids: CASSLVGGTFSGNTIYF. CDR3 sequence (DNA): TGTGCCAGCAGCTTAGTGGGGGGAACCTTCTCTGGAAACACCATATATTTT.